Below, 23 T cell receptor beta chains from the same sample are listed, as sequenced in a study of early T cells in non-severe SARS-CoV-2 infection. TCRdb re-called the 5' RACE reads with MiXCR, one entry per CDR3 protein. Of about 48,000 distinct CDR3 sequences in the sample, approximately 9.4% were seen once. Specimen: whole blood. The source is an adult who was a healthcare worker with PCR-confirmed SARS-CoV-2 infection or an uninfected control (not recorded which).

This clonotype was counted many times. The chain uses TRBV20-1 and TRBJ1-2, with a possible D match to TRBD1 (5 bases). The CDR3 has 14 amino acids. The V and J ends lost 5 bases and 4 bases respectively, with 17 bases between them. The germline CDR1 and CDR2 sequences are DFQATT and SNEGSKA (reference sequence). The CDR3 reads CSAAGGGTIYGYTF. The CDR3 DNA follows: TGCAGTGCTGCTGGGGGGGGGACCATCTATGGCTACACCTTC.

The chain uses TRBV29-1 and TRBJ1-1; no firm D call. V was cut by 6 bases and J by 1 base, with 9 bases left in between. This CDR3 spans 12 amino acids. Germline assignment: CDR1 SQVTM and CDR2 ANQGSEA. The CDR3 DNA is TGCAGCGTCCCAGACGGGAACACTGAAGCTTTCTTT. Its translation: CSVPDGNTEAFF.

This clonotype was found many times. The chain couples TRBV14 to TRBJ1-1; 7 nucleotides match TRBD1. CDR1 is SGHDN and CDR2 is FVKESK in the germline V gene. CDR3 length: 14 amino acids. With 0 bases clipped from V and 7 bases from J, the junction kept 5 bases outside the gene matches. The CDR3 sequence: CASSQDLRGIEAFF. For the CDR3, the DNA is TGTGCCAGCAGCCAAGATCTCAGGGGGATTGAAGCTTTCTTT.

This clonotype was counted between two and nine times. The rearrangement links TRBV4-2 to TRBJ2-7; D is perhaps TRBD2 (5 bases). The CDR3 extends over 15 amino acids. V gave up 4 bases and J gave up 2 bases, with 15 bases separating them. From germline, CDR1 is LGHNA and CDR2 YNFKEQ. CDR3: CASSPSGGQTYEQYF. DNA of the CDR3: TGTGCCAGCAGCCCATCGGGCGGGCAGACCTACGAGCAGTACTTC.

The CDR3 spells CSAQPTGSGYTF. CDR3 nucleotide sequence: TGCAGCGCGCAACCCACAGGGAGCGGCTACACCTTC. The chain employs TRBV29-1 and TRBJ1-2, with a weak D call TRBD1 (6 bases). The CDR3 spans 12 residues. Germline V gives CDR1 SQVTM, CDR2 ANQGSEA. Trimming took off 7 bases at V and 8 bases at J, with 17 bases between the two ends. Variable domain in full (rest from reference TRBV29-1 and TRBJ1-2): SAVISQKPSRDICQRGTSLTIQCQVDSQVTMMFWYRQQPGQSLTLIATANQGSEATYESGFVIDKFPISRPNLTFSTLTVSNMSPEDSSIYLCSAQPTGSGYTFGSGTRLTVV.

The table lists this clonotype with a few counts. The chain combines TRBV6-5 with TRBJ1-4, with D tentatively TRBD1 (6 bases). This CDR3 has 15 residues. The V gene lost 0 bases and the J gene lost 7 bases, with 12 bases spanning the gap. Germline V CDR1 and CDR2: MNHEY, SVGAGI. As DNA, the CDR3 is TGTGCCAGCAGTTACTCCAGGGGCGCGGGTGAAAAACTGTTTTTT. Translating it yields CASSYSRGAGEKLFF.

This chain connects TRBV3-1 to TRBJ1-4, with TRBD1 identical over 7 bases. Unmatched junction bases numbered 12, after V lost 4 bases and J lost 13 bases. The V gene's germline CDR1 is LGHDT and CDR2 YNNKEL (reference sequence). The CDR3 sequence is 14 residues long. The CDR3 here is CASSPRGGQAGLFF. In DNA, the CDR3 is TGTGCCAGCAGCCCCAGGGGAGGACAGGCTGGACTGTTTTTT. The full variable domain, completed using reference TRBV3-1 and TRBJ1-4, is DTAVSQTPKYLVTQMGNDKSIKCEQNLGHDTMYWYKQDSKKFLKIMFSYNNKELIINETVPNRFSPKSPDKAHLNLHINSLELGDSAVYFCASSPRGGQAGLFFGSGTQLSVL.

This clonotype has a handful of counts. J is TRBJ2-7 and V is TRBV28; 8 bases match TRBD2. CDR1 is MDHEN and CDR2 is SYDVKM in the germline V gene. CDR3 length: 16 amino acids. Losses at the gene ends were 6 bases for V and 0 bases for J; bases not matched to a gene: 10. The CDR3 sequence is CASSNPTSGPSYEQYF. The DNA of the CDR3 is TGTGCCAGCAGCAACCCCACTAGCGGACCCTCCTACGAGCAGTACTTC.

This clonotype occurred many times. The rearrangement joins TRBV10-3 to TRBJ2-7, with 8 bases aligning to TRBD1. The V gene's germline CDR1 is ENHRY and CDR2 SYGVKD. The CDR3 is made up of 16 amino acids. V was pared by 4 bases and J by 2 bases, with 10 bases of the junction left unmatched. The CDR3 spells CAISGLDRVRAYEQYF. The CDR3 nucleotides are TGTGCCATCAGTGGCCTGGACAGGGTTCGGGCCTACGAGCAGTACTTC.

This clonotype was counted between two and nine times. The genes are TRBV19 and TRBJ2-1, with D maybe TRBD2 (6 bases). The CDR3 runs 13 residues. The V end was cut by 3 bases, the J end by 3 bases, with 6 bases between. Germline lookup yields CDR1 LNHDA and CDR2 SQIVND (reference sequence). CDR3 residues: CASSMGGYNEQFF. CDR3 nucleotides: TGTGCCAGTAGTATGGGGGGCTACAATGAGCAGTTCTTC. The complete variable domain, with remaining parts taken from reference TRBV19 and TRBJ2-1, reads DGGITQSPKYLFRKEGQNVTLSCEQNLNHDAMYWYRQDPGQGLRLIYYSQIVNDFQKGDIAEGYSVSREKKESFPLTVTSAQKNPTAFYLCASSMGGYNEQFFGPGTRLTVL.

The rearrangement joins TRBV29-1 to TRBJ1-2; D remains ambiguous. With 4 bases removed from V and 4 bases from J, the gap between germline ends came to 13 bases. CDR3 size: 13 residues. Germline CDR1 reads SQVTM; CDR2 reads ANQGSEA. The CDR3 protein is CSVVQGSTYGYTF. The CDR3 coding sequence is TGCAGCGTTGTCCAAGGGTCGACCTATGGCTACACCTTC.

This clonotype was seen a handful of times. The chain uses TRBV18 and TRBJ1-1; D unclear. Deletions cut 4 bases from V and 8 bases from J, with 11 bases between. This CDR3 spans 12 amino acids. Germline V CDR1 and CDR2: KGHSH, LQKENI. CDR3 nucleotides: TGTGCCAGCTCACGGCTAGAGACAGAAGCTTTCTTT. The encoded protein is CASSRLETEAFF.

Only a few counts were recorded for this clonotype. This chain's CDR3 is CASSNGPGIETQYF. The CDR3 DNA follows: TGTGCCAGCAGTAACGGACCCGGCATAGAGACCCAGTACTTC. The genes are TRBV6-5 and TRBJ2-5; D unclear. Germline-derived CDR1 and CDR2 are MNHEY and SVGAGI. The CDR3 runs to 14 residues. Trimming pared 5 bases from V and 4 bases from J, leaving 14 bases between.

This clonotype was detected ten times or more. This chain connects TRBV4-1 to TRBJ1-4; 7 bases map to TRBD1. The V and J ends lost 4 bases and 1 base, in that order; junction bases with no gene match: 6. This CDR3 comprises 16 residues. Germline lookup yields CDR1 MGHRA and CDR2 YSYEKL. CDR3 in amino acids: CASSRKGTVTNEKLFF. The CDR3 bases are TGCGCCAGCAGCCGGAAAGGGACAGTAACTAATGAAAAACTGTTTTTT.

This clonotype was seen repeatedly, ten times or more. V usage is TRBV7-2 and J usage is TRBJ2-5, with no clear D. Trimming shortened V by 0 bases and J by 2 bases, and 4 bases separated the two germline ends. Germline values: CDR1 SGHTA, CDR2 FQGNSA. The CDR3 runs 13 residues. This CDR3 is CASSLAKQETQYF. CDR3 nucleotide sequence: TGTGCCAGCAGCTTAGCGAAACAAGAGACCCAGTACTTC.

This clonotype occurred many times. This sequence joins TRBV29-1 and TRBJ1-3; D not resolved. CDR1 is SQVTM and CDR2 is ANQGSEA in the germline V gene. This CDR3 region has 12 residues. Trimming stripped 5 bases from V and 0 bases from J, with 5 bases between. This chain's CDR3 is CSVRDSGNTIYF. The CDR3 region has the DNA TGCAGCGTTAGAGACTCTGGAAACACCATATATTTT.

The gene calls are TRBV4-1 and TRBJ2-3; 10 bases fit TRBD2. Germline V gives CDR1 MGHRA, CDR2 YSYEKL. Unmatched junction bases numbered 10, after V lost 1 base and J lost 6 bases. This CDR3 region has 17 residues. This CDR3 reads CASSQAGPAGGLDTQYF. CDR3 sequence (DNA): TGCGCCAGCAGCCAAGCGGGTCCAGCGGGAGGGTTGGATACGCAGTATTTT.

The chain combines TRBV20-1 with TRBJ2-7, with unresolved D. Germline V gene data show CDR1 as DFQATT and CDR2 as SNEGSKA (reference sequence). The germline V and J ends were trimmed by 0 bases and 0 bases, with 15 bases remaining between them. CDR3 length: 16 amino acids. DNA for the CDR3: TGCAGTGCTAGAGATCCCCGGTACGCGAGCTCCTACGAGCAGTACTTC. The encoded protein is CSARDPRYASSYEQYF.

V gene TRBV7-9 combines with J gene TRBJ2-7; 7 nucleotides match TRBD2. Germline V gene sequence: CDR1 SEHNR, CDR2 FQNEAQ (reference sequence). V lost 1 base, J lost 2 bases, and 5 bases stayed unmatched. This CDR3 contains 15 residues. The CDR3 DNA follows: TGTGCCAGCAGCTTAGACCGGGACTACACCTACGAGCAGTACTTC. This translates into CASSLDRDYTYEQYF.

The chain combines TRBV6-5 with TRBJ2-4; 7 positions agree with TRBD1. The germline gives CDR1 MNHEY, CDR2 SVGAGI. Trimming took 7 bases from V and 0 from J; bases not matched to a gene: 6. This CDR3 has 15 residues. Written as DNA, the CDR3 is TGTGCCAGCAAGAAGACAGGGCAAGCCAAAAACATTCAGTACTTC. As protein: CASKKTGQAKNIQYF.

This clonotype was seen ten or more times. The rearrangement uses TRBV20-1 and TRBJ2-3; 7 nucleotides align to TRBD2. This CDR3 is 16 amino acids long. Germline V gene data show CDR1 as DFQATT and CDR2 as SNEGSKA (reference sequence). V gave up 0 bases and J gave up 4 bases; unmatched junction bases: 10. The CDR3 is CSARDLEGGDSDTQYF. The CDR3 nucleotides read TGCAGTGCTAGAGATCTCGAGGGAGGGGATTCAGATACGCAGTATTTT.

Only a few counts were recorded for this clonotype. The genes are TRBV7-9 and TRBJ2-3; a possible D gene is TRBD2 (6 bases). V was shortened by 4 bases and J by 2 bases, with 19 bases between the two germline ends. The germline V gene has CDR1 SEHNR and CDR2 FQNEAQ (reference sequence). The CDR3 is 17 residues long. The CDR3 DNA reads TGTGCCAGCAGCTCCCGCCGAGGACTACATTTCACAGATACGCAGTATTTT. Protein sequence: CASSSRRGLHFTDTQYF.

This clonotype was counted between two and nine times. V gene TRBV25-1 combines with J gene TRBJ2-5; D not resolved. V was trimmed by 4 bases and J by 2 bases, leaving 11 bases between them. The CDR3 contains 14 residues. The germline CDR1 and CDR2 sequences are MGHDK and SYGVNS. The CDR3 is CASSARSLQETQYF. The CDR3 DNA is TGTGCCAGCAGTGCTCGCAGCCTTCAAGAGACCCAGTACTTC.